The 17 T cell receptor beta chains below were found in one sample sequenced in a study of blood T cell repertoires in COVID-19. Clones were sequenced by immunoSEQ multiplex PCR, and TCRdb holds only the in-frame ones, with some missing. The table includes 55,000 to 65,000 clones, approximately 91% detected once. The sequenced sample consisted of peripheral blood. All receptors derive from a woman aged 55-69 years with active COVID-19.

The genes are TRBV9 and TRBJ2-1, with D tentatively TRBD1 (5 bases). The CDR3 runs 13 residues. The V end was cut by 5 bases, the J end by 7 bases, with 13 bases between. Germline CDR1 reads SGDLS; CDR2 reads YYNGEE. The DNA of the CDR3 is TGTGCCAGCAGTGGGGCTACAGCAAATGAGCAGTTCTTC. Protein product: CASSGATANEQFF. The full variable domain, in which reference TRBV9 and TRBJ2-1 provide the parts outside the CDR3, is DSGVTQTPKHLITATGQRVTLRCSPRSGDLSVYWYQQSLDQGLQFLIQYYNGEERAKGNILERFSAQQFPDLHSELNLSSLELGDSALYFCASSGATANEQFFGPGTRLTVL.

The CDR3 nucleotides are TGTGCCAGCAGTCCGGGGTTATCGGACACTGAAGCTTTCTTT. Translation: CASSPGLSDTEAFF. The V call is TRBV27, the J call TRBJ1-1, with D hard to call. Germline V gene data show CDR1 as MNHEY and CDR2 as SMNVEV (reference sequence). The length of the CDR3 is 14 residues. V was shortened by 5 bases and J by 3 bases, with 13 bases between the two germline ends.

V and J are TRBV4-3 and TRBJ2-7, with D perhaps matching TRBD1 (5 bases). V lost 2 bases and J 3 bases, leaving 11 bases between the germline ends. The length of the CDR3 is 14 residues. Germline V gene sequence: CDR1 LGHNA, CDR2 YSLEER. As DNA, the CDR3 is TGCGCCAGCAGCCAAACAGCCAGGGTCTACGAGCAGTACTTC. Its translation: CASSQTARVYEQYF.

This sequence joins TRBV27 and TRBJ1-1; TRBD1 matches 10 bases. Germline-derived CDR1 and CDR2 are MNHEY and SMNVEV (reference sequence). CDR3 length: 14 residues. The J segment lost 1 base and the V segment lost 6 bases, leaving 2 bases of the junction unmatched. CDR3 sequence (DNA): TGTGCCAGCAGGGGACAGGGGTGGAACACTGAAGCTTTCTTT. Protein product: CASRGQGWNTEAFF.

The chain carries TRBV7-2 and TRBJ2-6, with D perhaps matching TRBD2 (7 bases). CDR3 length equals 20 residues. The germline gives CDR1 SGHTA, CDR2 FQGNSA. The V and J ends lost 0 bases and 2 bases respectively, with 20 bases between them. The CDR3 region is CASSLAPGGHFKTGANVLTF. For the CDR3, the DNA is TGTGCCAGCAGCTTAGCGCCCGGGGGGCATTTTAAGACTGGGGCCAACGTCCTGACTTTC.

CDR3 sequence (DNA): TGTGCCAGCAGGATAGGGGGCCAAGAGACCCAGTACTTC. Protein sequence: CASRIGGQETQYF. V gene TRBV6-5 combines with J gene TRBJ2-5, with D possibly being TRBD1 (6 bases). Germline CDR1 is MNHEY and CDR2 is SVGAGI. Trimming cost V 6 bases and J 1 base, with 9 bases left between them. The CDR3 is made up of 13 amino acids.

The CDR3 protein is CASNPGGGGETQYF. CDR3 coding DNA: TGTGCCAGCAATCCTGGGGGTGGAGGGGAGACCCAGTACTTC. The chain carries TRBV4-2 and TRBJ2-5, with D perhaps matching TRBD2 (6 bases). CDR3 length equals 14 residues. Between the trimmed V and J ends, which lost 7 bases and 5 bases, there was a span of 17 bases. Per germline, CDR1 LGHNA and CDR2 YNFKEQ.

This clone has only one observation. V gene TRBV6-1 combines with J gene TRBJ1-5, with D possibly TRBD1 on 5 matching bases. Germline V lookup: CDR1 MNHNS, CDR2 SASEGT. Trimming removed 6 bases at V and 6 bases at J, with 15 bases between. There are 14 residues in the CDR3. CDR3 residues: CASSRDRVGQPQHF. The CDR3 region has the DNA TGTGCCAGCAGCCGTGACAGAGTCGGTCAGCCCCAGCATTTT.

The V gene is TRBV7-9, the J gene TRBJ1-6, with 9 positions matching TRBD1. The trim removed 8 bases at V and 12 bases at J, leaving 8 bases unmatched. The germline gives CDR1 SEHNR, CDR2 FQNEAQ (reference sequence). The CDR3 spans 13 residues. As DNA, the CDR3 is TGTGCCAGCCGGGACAGGGATAGAGTACCCCTCCACTTT. It specifies CASRDRDRVPLHF.

The chain links TRBV15 to TRBJ1-6; D possibly corresponds to TRBD1 (5 bases). In germline, CDR1 is LNHNV, CDR2 YYDKDF (reference sequence). This CDR3 is built from 14 residues. V was trimmed by 1 base and J by 10 bases, leaving 11 bases between them. The DNA of the CDR3 is TGTGCCACCAGCAGAGGCGCGGGGGGATCACCCCTCCACTTT. It translates to CATSRGAGGSPLHF.

This sequence joins TRBV5-1 and TRBJ1-2; 7 positions match TRBD1. Germline CDR1 reads SGHRS; CDR2 reads YFSETQ. Unmatched junction bases numbered 16, after V lost 6 bases and J lost 8 bases. The CDR3 totals 15 residues. The CDR3 here is CASTLRPGGRGGYTF. The DNA for the CDR3 is TGCGCCAGCACCTTAAGACCAGGGGGACGTGGAGGCTACACCTTC.

The table lists this clone with a count of one. The chain carries TRBV19 and TRBJ1-1; perhaps TRBD1 as D (5 bases). The CDR3 length is 14 residues. Germline V gene lookup returns CDR1 LNHDA and CDR2 SQIVND (reference sequence). Trimming took 1 base from V and 4 from J, leaving 10 bases between them. The CDR3 loop is CASSIGQFRTEAFF. The CDR3 nucleotides are TGTGCCAGTAGTATAGGACAGTTTCGCACTGAAGCTTTCTTT.

The chain has TRBV19 and TRBJ1-5, with a weak D call TRBD1 (5 bases). The CDR3 consists of 13 residues. Germline CDR1 and CDR2: LNHDA and SQIVND (reference sequence). V lost 6 bases and J lost 5, with 11 bases in between. The CDR3 DNA sequence: TGTGCCAGTAGCAGGGTAGCGGATCAGCCCCAGCATTTT. It yields the protein CASSRVADQPQHF.

The gene calls are TRBV9 and TRBJ1-5; D perhaps matches TRBD1 (5 bases). Germline assignment: CDR1 SGDLS and CDR2 YYNGEE. The CDR3 is 15 residues long. V was shortened by 4 bases and J by 3 bases, with 14 bases between the two germline ends. CDR3 DNA: TGTGCCAGCAGCCCTGGGGGAGGTTCCAATCAGCCCCAGCATTTT. Translating it yields CASSPGGGSNQPQHF.

The chain combines TRBV7-2 with TRBJ2-7; possibly TRBD1 for D (5 bases). The V end was cut by 0 bases, the J end by 5 bases, with 20 bases between. From germline, CDR1 is SGHTA and CDR2 FQGNSA. The CDR3 consists of 17 residues. CDR3 nucleotides: TGTGCCAGCAGCTTAGCACGGTCCCGTCAGGGTATCCACGAGCAGTACTTC. Its protein product is CASSLARSRQGIHEQYF. The variable domain in full, completed from reference TRBV7-2 and TRBJ2-7, reads GAGVSQSPSNKVTEKGKDVELRCDPISGHTALYWYRQSLGQGLEFLIYFQGNSAPDKSGLPSDRFSAERTGGSVSTLTIQRTQQEDSAVYLCASSLARSRQGIHEQYFGPGTRLTVT.

The rearrangement uses TRBV7-2 and TRBJ1-6; D possibly corresponds to TRBD1 (6 bases). Trimming removed 1 base at V and 7 bases at J, with 11 bases between. Germline V lookup: CDR1 SGHTA, CDR2 FQGNSA. The CDR3 length is 15 residues. CDR3 nucleotide sequence: TGTGCCAGCAGCTTAGGCGCCAGGGGAAATTCACCCCTCCACTTT. Translation gives CASSLGARGNSPLHF.

The chain is built from TRBV3-1 (or the pseudogene TRBV3-2) and TRBJ2-1; TRBD2 matches at 10 bases. CDR1 is LGHDT and CDR2 is YNNKEL in the germline V gene (reference sequence). V lost 4 bases to trimming and J lost 1 base; unmatched junction nucleotides: 16. This CDR3 region has 20 residues. The CDR3 DNA reads TGTGCCAGCAGCCCCCAGGAGCGGGGGGGAAATATCTTTTCCTACAATGAGCAGTTCTTC. Translated, it gives CASSPQERGGNIFSYNEQFF.